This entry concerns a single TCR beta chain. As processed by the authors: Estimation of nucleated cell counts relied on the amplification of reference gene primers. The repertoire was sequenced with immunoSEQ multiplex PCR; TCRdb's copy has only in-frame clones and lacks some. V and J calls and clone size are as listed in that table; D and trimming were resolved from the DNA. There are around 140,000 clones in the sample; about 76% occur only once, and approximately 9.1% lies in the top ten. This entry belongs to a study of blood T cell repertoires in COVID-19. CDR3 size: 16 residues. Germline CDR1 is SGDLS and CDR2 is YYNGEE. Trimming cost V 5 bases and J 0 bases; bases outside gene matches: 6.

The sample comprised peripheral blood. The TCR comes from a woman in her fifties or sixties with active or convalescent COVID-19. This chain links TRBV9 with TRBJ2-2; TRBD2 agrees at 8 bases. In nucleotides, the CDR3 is TGTGCCAGCAGTCTTACTAGCGGAACGAACACCGGGGAGCTGTTTTTT. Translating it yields CASSLTSGTNTGELFF. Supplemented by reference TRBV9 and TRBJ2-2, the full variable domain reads DSGVTQTPKHLITATGQRVTLRCSPRSGDLSVYWYQQSLDQGLQFLIQYYNGEERAKGNILERFSAQQFPDLHSELNLSSLELGDSALYFCASSLTSGTNTGELFFGEGSRLTVL.